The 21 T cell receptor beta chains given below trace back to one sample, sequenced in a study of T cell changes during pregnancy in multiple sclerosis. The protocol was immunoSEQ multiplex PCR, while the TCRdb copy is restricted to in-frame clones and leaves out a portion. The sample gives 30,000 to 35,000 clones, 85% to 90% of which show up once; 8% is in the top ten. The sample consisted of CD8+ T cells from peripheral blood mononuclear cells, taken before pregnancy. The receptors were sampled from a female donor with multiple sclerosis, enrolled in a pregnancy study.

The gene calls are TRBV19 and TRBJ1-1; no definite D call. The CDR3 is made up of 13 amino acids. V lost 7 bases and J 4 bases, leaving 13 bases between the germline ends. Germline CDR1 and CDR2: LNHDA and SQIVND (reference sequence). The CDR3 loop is CASIPRSSTEAFF. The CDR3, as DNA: TGTGCCAGTATCCCTCGGAGTAGCACTGAAGCTTTCTTT.

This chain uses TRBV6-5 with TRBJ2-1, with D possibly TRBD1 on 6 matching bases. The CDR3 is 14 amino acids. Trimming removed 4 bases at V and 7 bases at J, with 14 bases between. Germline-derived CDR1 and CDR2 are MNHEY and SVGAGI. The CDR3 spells CASSLVTGWNEQFF. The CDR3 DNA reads TGTGCCAGCAGTTTGGTAACAGGGTGGAATGAGCAGTTCTTC.

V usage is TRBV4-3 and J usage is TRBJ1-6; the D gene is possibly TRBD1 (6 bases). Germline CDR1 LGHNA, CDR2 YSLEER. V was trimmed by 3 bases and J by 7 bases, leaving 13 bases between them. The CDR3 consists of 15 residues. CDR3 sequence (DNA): TGCGCCAGCAGCCAGTCAACAGGGATCAATTCACCCCTCCACTTT. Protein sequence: CASSQSTGINSPLHF.

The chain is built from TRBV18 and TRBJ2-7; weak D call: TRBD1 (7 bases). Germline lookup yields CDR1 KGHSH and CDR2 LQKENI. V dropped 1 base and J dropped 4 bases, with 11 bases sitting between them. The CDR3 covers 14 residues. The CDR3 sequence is CASSPRQGGYEQYF. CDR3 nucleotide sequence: TGTGCCAGCTCACCACGACAGGGAGGTTACGAGCAGTACTTC.

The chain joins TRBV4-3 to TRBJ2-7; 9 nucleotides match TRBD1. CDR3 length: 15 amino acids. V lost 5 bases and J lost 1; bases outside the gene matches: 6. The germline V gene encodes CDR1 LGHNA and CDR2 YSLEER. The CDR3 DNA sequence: TGCGCCAGCAGCAACCGACAGGGGGAATCCTACGAGCAGTACTTC. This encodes CASSNRQGESYEQYF.

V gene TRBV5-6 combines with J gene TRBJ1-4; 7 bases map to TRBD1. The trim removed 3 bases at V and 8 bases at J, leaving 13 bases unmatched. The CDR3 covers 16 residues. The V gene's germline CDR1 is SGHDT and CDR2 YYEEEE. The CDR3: CASSSDDRAIEEKLFF. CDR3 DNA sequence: TGTGCCAGCAGCTCAGACGACAGGGCAATAGAGGAAAAACTGTTTTTT.

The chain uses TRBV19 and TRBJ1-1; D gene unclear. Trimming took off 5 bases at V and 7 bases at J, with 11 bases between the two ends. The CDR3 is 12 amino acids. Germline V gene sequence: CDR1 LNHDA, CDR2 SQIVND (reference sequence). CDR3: CASSYMGSEAFF. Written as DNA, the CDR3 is TGTGCCAGTAGTTATATGGGGAGTGAAGCTTTCTTT.

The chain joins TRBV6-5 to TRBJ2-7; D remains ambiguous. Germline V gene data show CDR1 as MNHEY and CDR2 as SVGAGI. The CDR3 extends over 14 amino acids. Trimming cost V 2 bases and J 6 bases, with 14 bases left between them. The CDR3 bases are TGTGCCAGCAGTTACCGTGGCACCTTCGTCGAGCAGTACTTC. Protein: CASSYRGTFVEQYF.

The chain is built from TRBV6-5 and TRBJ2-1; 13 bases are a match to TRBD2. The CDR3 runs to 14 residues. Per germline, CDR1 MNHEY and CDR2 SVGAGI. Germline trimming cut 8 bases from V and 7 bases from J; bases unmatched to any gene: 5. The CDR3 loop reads CASRTSGGGNEQFF. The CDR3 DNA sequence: TGTGCCAGCCGGACTAGCGGGGGTGGAAATGAGCAGTTCTTC.

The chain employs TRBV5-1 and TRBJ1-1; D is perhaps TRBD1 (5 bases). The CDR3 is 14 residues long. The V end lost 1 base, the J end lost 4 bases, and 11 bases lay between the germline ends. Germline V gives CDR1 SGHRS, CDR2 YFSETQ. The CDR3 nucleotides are TGCGCCAGCAGCTTGAGGGGTTCGAGCACTGAAGCTTTCTTT. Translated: CASSLRGSSTEAFF. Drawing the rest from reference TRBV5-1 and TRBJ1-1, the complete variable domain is KAGVTQTPRYLIKTRGQQVTLSCSPISGHRSVSWYQQTPGQGLQFLFEYFSETQRNKGNFPGRFSGRQFSNSRSEMNVSTLELGDSALYLCASSLRGSSTEAFFGQGTRLTVV.

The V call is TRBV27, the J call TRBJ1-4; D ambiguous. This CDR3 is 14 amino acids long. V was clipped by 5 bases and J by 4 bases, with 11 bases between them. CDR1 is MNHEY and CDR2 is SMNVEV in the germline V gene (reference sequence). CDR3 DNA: TGTGCCAGCAGTCCCTCCCGGGGTAATGAAAAACTGTTTTTT. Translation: CASSPSRGNEKLFF.

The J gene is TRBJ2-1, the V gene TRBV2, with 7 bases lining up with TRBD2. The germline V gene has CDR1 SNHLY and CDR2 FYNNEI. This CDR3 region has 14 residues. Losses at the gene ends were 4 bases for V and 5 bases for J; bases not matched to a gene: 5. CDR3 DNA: TGTGCCAGCAGTGGGCGACTAGCAAACAATGAGCAGTTCTTC. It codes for CASSGRLANNEQFF. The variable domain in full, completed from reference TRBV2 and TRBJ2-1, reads EPEVTQTPSHQVTQMGQEVILRCVPISNHLYFYWYRQILGQKVEFLVSFYNNEISEKSEIFDDQFSVERPDGSNFTLKIRSTKLEDSAMYFCASSGRLANNEQFFGPGTRLTVL.

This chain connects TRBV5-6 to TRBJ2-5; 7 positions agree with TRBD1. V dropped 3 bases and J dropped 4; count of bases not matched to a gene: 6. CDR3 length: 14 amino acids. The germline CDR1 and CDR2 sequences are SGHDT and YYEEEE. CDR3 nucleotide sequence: TGTGCCAGCAGCTCGACAGGGTTCGGAGAGACCCAGTACTTC. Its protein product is CASSSTGFGETQYF.

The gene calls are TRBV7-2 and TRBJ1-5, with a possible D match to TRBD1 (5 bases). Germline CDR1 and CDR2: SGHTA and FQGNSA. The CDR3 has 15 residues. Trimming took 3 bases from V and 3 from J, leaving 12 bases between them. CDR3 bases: TGTGCCAGCAGCTTTAGTACAGGACCCAATCAGCCCCAGCATTTT. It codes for CASSFSTGPNQPQHF.

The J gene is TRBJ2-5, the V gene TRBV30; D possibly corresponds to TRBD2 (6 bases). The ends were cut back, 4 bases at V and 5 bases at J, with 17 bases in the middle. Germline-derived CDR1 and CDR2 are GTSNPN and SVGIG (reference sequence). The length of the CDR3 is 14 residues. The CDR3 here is CAWTGETRGETQYF. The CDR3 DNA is TGTGCCTGGACGGGCGAAACGCGGGGCGAGACCCAGTACTTC.

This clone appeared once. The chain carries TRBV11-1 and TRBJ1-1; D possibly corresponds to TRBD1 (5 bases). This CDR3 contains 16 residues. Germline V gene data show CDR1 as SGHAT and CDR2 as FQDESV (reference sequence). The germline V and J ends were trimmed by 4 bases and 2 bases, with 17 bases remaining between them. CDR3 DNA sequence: TGTGCCAGCAGCTCCGACGGAGGGTGGGGCAACACTGAAGCTTTCTTT. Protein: CASSSDGGWGNTEAFF.

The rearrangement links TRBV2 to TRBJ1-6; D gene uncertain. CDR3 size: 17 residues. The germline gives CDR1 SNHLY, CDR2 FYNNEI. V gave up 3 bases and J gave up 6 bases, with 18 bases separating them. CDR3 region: CASSDLGPLRGNSPLHF. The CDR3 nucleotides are TGTGCCAGCAGTGACCTTGGACCCCTACGGGGTAATTCACCCCTCCACTTT.

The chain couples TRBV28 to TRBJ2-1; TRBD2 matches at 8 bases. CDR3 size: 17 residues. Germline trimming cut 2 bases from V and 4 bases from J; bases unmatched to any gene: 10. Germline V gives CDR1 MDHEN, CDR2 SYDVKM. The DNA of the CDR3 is TGTGCCAGCAGTTTAGGCCCGGGACTAGTGGGATACAATGAGCAGTTCTTC. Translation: CASSLGPGLVGYNEQFF.

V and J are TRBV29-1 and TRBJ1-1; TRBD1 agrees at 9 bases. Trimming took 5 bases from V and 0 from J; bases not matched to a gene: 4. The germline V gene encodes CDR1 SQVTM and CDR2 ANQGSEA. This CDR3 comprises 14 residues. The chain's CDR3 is CSVPWTGVNTEAFF. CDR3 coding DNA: TGCAGCGTTCCCTGGACAGGGGTGAACACTGAAGCTTTCTTT.

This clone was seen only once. In DNA, the CDR3 is TGTGCCAGCAGCTCAGGCAGGGGGACAGGGGACGGGTATGAGCAGTTCTTC. The encoded protein is CASSSGRGTGDGYEQFF. This chain connects TRBV11-2 to TRBJ2-1; 10 nucleotides match TRBD1. The germline V gene has CDR1 SGHAT and CDR2 FQNNGV. V was clipped by 4 bases and J by 8 bases; unmatched bases: 14. This CDR3 comprises 17 residues.

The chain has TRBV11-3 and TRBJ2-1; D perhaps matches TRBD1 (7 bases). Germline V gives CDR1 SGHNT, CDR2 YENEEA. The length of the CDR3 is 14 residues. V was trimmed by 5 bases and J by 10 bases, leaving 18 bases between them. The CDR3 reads CASSGAPRGDEQFF. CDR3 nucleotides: TGTGCCAGCAGCGGGGCCCCCAGGGGGGACGAGCAGTTCTTC. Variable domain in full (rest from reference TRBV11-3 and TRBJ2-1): EAGVVQSPRYKIIEKKQPVAFWCNPISGHNTLYWYLQNLGQGPELLIRYENEEAVDDSQLPKDRFSAERLKGVDSTLKIQPAELGDSAVYLCASSGAPRGDEQFFGPGTRLTVL.